A selection of T cell receptor beta chains follows, all from one sample in a study of blood T cells in healthy people across ages. TCRdb analysed the 5' RACE reads with MiXCR anew, one entry per CDR3 protein. The sample carries around 990,000 distinct CDR3 sequences, about 25% recorded once. The same data also contributed to another study, on T cells of mothers and their children.

The sequencing sample was made of blood. The source of these receptors is a girl aged 2 to 10 in good health. The CDR3 runs from the conserved cysteine through the conserved F or W. D genes are given only for firm matches. Not every row has a clone size; where given, it reads once, few, many or a size class.

J | size | D | V | DNA | CDR3
TRBJ1-4 | - | - | TRBV7-8 | TGTGCCAGCAGCACCAGAGTCGCGGGACGGAGAAATGAAAAACTGTTTTTT | CASSTRVAGRRNEKLFF
TRBJ2-1 | few | - | TRBV3-1 | TGTGCCAGCAGCCCGACAGTGAATGAGCAGTTCTTC | CASSPTVNEQFF
TRBJ2-5 | - | - | TRBV7-9 | TGTGCCAGCAGCCCGCCCGGGGCAAATGTAGGAGAGACCCAGTACTTC | CASSPPGANVGETQYF
TRBJ2-7 | - | - | TRBV4-1 | TGCACCAGCAGCCAAGTAAGCATATCCTACGAGCAGTACTTC | CTSSQVSISYEQYF
TRBJ2-2 | - | - | TRBV6-5 | TGTGCCAGCAGTTACTCCTTCGAGGGAACCGGGGAGCTGTTTTTT | CASSYSFEGTGELFF
TRBJ1-2 | few | - | TRBV5-5 | TGTGCCAGCAGCCCGATAATGGGCGTCAGGGGTCGTTATGGCTACACCTTC | CASSPIMGVRGRYGYTF
TRBJ1-1 | few | - | TRBV27 | TGTGCCAGCAGTTTTAGCGGGGGGCTGGGTACTGAAGCTTTCTTT | CASSFSGGLGTEAFF
TRBJ2-3 | - | TRBD2 | TRBV20-1 | TGCAGTGCTAGAGATAATGAGCGGGACCTGATTGTCGGTACGCAGTATTTT | CSARDNERDLIVGTQYF
TRBJ1-5 | few | - | TRBV7-9 | TGTGCCAGCAGCCGTGCAGGGACCAATCAGCCCCAGCATTTT | CASSRAGTNQPQHF
TRBJ1-6 | few | - | TRBV28 | TGTGCCAGCAGTTTAAGGGCAGGATGGAATTCACCCCTCCACTTT | CASSLRAGWNSPLHF
TRBJ2-1 | few | TRBD1 | TRBV18 | TGTGCCAGCTCACCAATGCAGGGGGCATGGAATGAGCAGTTCTTC | CASSPMQGAWNEQFF
TRBJ1-5 | few | - | TRBV5-1 | TGTGCCAGCAGCTTATCTACAGCCTATAGCAATCAGCCCCAGCATTTT | CASSLSTAYSNQPQHF
TRBJ2-5 | few | - | TRBV6-6 | TGTGCCAGCAGGAATTCGGACCGGGCAGGATGGGAGCAGTACTTC | CASRNSDRAGWEQYF
TRBJ2-7 | few | TRBD2 | TRBV20-1 | TGCAGTGCTAGTCGCGGGGGGGACTCCTACGAGCAGTACTTC | CSASRGGDSYEQYF
TRBJ2-7 | - | - | TRBV7-9 | TGTGCCAGCAGCTCTGACTTTAGCTCCTACGAGCAGTACTTC | CASSSDFSSYEQYF
TRBJ2-5 | few | - | TRBV20-1 | TGCAGTGCTAGACCGGGACTCCGGGGAGAGACCCAGTACTTC | CSARPGLRGETQYF
TRBJ2-7 | few | - | TRBV28 | TGTGCCAGCAGTTTTAGTCGGGACCCTTCCTACGAGCAGTACTTC | CASSFSRDPSYEQYF
TRBJ1-2 | - | - | TRBV28 | TGTGCCAGCAGCCCTACGGAAAACGTAAACTATGGCTACACCTTC | CASSPTENVNYGYTF